The clone carrying this T cell receptor (beta chain) was counted a few times. Antigen specificity is unknown. Expansion with viral peptide pools was applied to antigen-specific CD4+ T cells by the ViraFEST assay prior to sequencing. Between days 10 and 11 of culture, CD4+ T cells were separated out. Sometime from March through December 2020, the person acquired a SARS-CoV-2 infection that PCR confirmed. Trimming took off 0 bases at V and 3 bases at J, with 15 bases between the two ends. The CDR3 has 17 residues. The germline V gene encodes CDR1 SGHTA and CDR2 FQGTGA. Using immunoSEQ multiplex PCR, the repertoire was profiled, and TCRdb retains in-frame clones only, with some absent. The sample holds some 25,000 clones, 60% to 80% seen once. These data belong to a study of vaccination effects on CD4 cells after COVID-19. Study summary: Two-dose BNT162b2 or mRNA-1273 vaccination was given to participants.

The sample in question was CD4+ T cells from PBMCs cultured with SARS-CoV-2 spike peptides, obtained before COVID-19 vaccination. V usage is TRBV7-3 and J usage is TRBJ2-1; D is ambiguous. The source of this sequence is a human donor who had a prior SARS-CoV-2 infection. CDR3 DNA sequence: TGTGCCAGCAGCTTAACGTTTTCTCCTGGGGACTACAATGAGCAGTTCTTC. Translation: CASSLTFSPGDYNEQFF.